These T cell receptor beta chains were read from a single sample in a study of Ad26.COV2.S vaccination and SARS-CoV-2 variants. Sequenced by immunoSEQ multiplex PCR; TCRdb stores in-frame clones only, minus some. The sample holds approximately 240,000 clones; roughly 90% are singletons and the top ten take approximately 12%. This specimen was peripheral blood, taken in a trial of Ad26.COV2.S vaccine versus placebo. These receptors all come from a person aged 18-65 years who received the Ad26.COV2.S COVID-19 vaccine or a placebo. CDR3s include the opening cysteine and the closing phenylalanine or tryptophan. A D gene is named only where the DNA matches it firmly. Clone size appears in some rows only: once, few, many, or a class for an expanded clone.

D	J	V	size	DNA	CDR3
.	TRBJ1-1	TRBV4-3	.	TGCGCCAGCAGCCAGACGGTTATGAACACTGAAGCTTTCTTT	CASSQTVMNTEAFF
.	TRBJ2-7	TRBV2	few	TGTGCCAGTAGTATTGGACACCCCTACGAGCAGTACTTC	CASSIGHPYEQYF
TRBD1	TRBJ2-7	TRBV4-3	.	TGCGCCACCATCCCAGGAGAGGACAGGGCTTACGAGCAGTACTTC	CATIPGEDRAYEQYF
.	TRBJ2-2	TRBV7-3	.	TGTGCCAGCAGCACCTCCCCTGGGACGGGTAACACCGGGGAGCTGTTTTTT	CASSTSPGTGNTGELFF
.	TRBJ2-7	TRBV5-1	.	TGCGCCAGCAGCTTGGGCGGAGGGGTTCGGGGCGAGTACTTC	CASSLGGGVRGEYF
.	TRBJ1-6	TRBV7-9	.	TGTGCCAGCAGCCCGCGACAGGCCGAGTCCCTCCACTTT	CASSPRQAESLHF
.	TRBJ2-1	TRBV11-2	.	TGTGCCAGCAGCGAACTAGCGAGGGGGGACAATGAGCAGTTCTTC	CASSELARGDNEQFF
TRBD1	TRBJ1-2	TRBV3-1/TRBV3-2	.	TGTGCCAGCAGCCACGGACAGGGCTATGGCTACACCTTC	CASSHGQGYGYTF
TRBD2	TRBJ2-1	TRBV6-6	.	TGTGCCAGCACCGGACTAGCGGGAGTTGATGAGCAGTTCTTC	CASTGLAGVDEQFF
TRBD1	TRBJ1-1	TRBV5-1	.	TGCGCCAGCAGCCACGGACAGGGAAACACTGAAGCTTTCTTT	CASSHGQGNTEAFF
.	TRBJ1-5	TRBV19	.	TGTGCCAGTAGTTCGGTAGGCTACGAGGGCAATCAGCCCCAGCATTTT	CASSSVGYEGNQPQHF
.	TRBJ1-2	TRBV7-9	.	TGTGCCAGCATCCCCCCGGGGGGGGGCTATGGCTACACCTTC	CASIPPGGGYGYTF
.	TRBJ2-7	TRBV27	.	TGTGCCAGCAGTCTCCGGGACGGCTCCTACGAGCAGTACTTC	CASSLRDGSYEQYF
.	TRBJ1-2	TRBV7-2	.	TGTGCCAGCAGCTTGGGGGGGAGAGGTGGCTACACCTTC	CASSLGGRGGYTF
.	TRBJ2-7	TRBV5-1	.	TGCGCCAGCAGCTCCATGACGAGTTACGAGCAGTACTTC	CASSSMTSYEQYF
.	TRBJ2-2	TRBV19	few	TGTGCCAGTAGTATAGCACAGGGATACACCGGGGAGCTGTTTTTT	CASSIAQGYTGELFF
.	TRBJ1-1	TRBV3-1/TRBV3-2	.	TGTGCCAGCAGCCAAGCGATCGGGTTCAGCACTGAAGCTTTCTTT	CASSQAIGFSTEAFF
TRBD1	TRBJ2-5	TRBV5-4	.	TGTGCCAGCAGCGGGACAGGGGTAGGGGAGACCCAGTACTTC	CASSGTGVGETQYF
TRBD1	TRBJ1-1	TRBV6-1	.	TGTGCCAGCAGTGAAGTAGCAGGGGGAACTGAAGCTTTCTTT	CASSEVAGGTEAFF
.	TRBJ1-1	TRBV7-2	.	TGTGCCAGCAGCTTAGAAGGGACCACTGGGGAGGCTTTCTTT	CASSLEGTTGEAFF
TRBD1	TRBJ1-3	TRBV7-9	.	TGTGCCAGCAGCCCCCGTGGTGGCAGGGGGCTTTCTGGAAACACCATATATTTT	CASSPRGGRGLSGNTIYF
TRBD2	TRBJ2-1	TRBV20-1	.	TGCAGTGCTAGTAGTCCGGGGGGGGCACTAGCGGGAGCCATCTCCTACAATGAGCAGTTCTTC	CSASSPGGALAGAISYNEQFF